Listed below are T cell receptor beta chains from one sample, sequenced in a study of T cell changes during pregnancy in multiple sclerosis. The method was immunoSEQ multiplex PCR; TCRdb's version includes in-frame clones alone and lacks a portion of them. The table has 70,000 to 80,000 clones, approximately 94% seen once. Specimen: peripheral blood, collected in the third trimester of pregnancy. These receptors were taken from a female donor with multiple sclerosis, enrolled in a pregnancy study. CDR3s include the opening cysteine and the closing phenylalanine or tryptophan. The order of the fields is V gene, D gene, J gene, CDR3 protein, CDR3 DNA. A D gene is named only where the DNA matches it firmly.

V gene: TRBV21-1
D gene: -
J gene: TRBJ2-2
CDR3 protein: CASSKDRTVNTGELFF
CDR3 DNA: TGTGCCAGCAGCAAAGACAGGACAGTTAACACCGGGGAGCTGTTTTTT

V gene: TRBV4-3
D gene: -
J gene: TRBJ1-1
CDR3 protein: CASSLQGSLNTEAFF
CDR3 DNA: TGCGCCAGCAGCCTGCAGGGGAGTCTGAACACTGAAGCTTTCTTT

V gene: TRBV7-3
D gene: -
J gene: TRBJ1-2
CDR3 protein: CASSSNRDNLGYTF
CDR3 DNA: TGTGCCAGCAGCTCAAACCGGGACAATCTTGGCTACACCTTC

V gene: TRBV7-2
D gene: TRBD1
J gene: TRBJ1-3
CDR3 protein: CASSLAGTGSGNTIYF
CDR3 DNA: TGTGCCAGCAGCTTAGCCGGGACAGGGTCTGGAAACACCATATATTTT

V gene: TRBV4-3
D gene: TRBD2
J gene: TRBJ2-7
CDR3 protein: CASSQGLAGEGYEQYF
CDR3 DNA: TGCGCCAGCAGCCAAGGGCTAGCGGGGGAGGGATACGAGCAGTACTTC

V gene: TRBV15
D gene: TRBD2
J gene: TRBJ2-5
CDR3 protein: CATSGTSGQETQYF
CDR3 DNA: TGTGCCACCAGCGGGACTAGCGGACAAGAGACCCAGTACTTC

V gene: TRBV7-8
D gene: TRBD1
J gene: TRBJ1-6
CDR3 protein: CASSPTGGIRNSPLHF
CDR3 DNA: TGTGCCAGCAGCCCCACAGGGGGCATTAGGAATTCACCCCTCCACTTT

V gene: TRBV10-3
D gene: TRBD1
J gene: TRBJ1-1
CDR3 protein: CAIRADRGEAFF
CDR3 DNA: TGTGCCATTAGGGCGGACAGGGGTGAAGCTTTCTTT

V gene: TRBV10-3
D gene: TRBD1
J gene: TRBJ1-6
CDR3 protein: CATGQGYSALHF
CDR3 DNA: TGTGCCACGGGACAGGGTTACTCGGCCCTCCACTTT

V gene: TRBV13
D gene: TRBD1
J gene: TRBJ1-5
CDR3 protein: CASSLSKGQGHQPQHF
CDR3 DNA: TGTGCCAGCAGCTTATCAAAAGGACAGGGCCATCAGCCCCAGCATTTT

V gene: TRBV10-3
D gene: TRBD1
J gene: TRBJ1-2
CDR3 protein: CAIGGGREYNYGYTF
CDR3 DNA: TGTGCCATCGGAGGGGGCAGGGAGTACAACTATGGCTACACCTTC

V gene: TRBV9
D gene: TRBD2
J gene: TRBJ2-5
CDR3 protein: CASSAPAGLAGDRKETQYF
CDR3 DNA: TGTGCCAGCAGCGCTCCTGCTGGACTAGCGGGGGACCGTAAAGAGACCCAGTACTTC

V gene: TRBV7-6
D gene: -
J gene: TRBJ1-3
CDR3 protein: CASSSAAENTIYF
CDR3 DNA: TGTGCCAGCAGCTCGGCAGCGGAGAACACCATATATTTT

V gene: TRBV7-9
D gene: -
J gene: TRBJ1-6
CDR3 protein: CASSFFSLKSSYNSPLHF
CDR3 DNA: TGTGCCAGCAGCTTTTTTTCTTTGAAGAGCTCCTATAATTCACCCCTCCACTTT

V gene: TRBV5-6
D gene: TRBD1
J gene: TRBJ1-3
CDR3 protein: CASSLTRGGQGAGNTIYF
CDR3 DNA: TGTGCCAGCAGCTTGACTCGAGGCGGACAGGGGGCTGGAAACACCATATATTTT

V gene: TRBV7-8
D gene: -
J gene: TRBJ2-5
CDR3 protein: CASSPIYGASETQYF
CDR3 DNA: TGTGCCAGCAGCCCCATCTATGGGGCCTCAGAGACCCAGTACTTC

V gene: TRBV20-1
D gene: -
J gene: TRBJ1-2
CDR3 protein: CSAGAIQGYTF
CDR3 DNA: TGCAGTGCTGGGGCCATACAAGGCTACACCTTC

V gene: TRBV5-4
D gene: -
J gene: TRBJ2-2
CDR3 protein: CASSFGTRNTGELFF
CDR3 DNA: TGTGCCAGCAGCTTCGGGACAAGGAACACCGGGGAGCTGTTTTTT

V gene: TRBV4-2
D gene: TRBD1
J gene: TRBJ2-7
CDR3 protein: CASSQDYRGSYEQYF
CDR3 DNA: TGTGCCAGCAGCCAAGACTACAGGGGATCCTACGAGCAGTACTTC

V gene: TRBV12-5
D gene: -
J gene: TRBJ1-2
CDR3 protein: CASRVGNYGYTF
CDR3 DNA: TGTGCTAGCCGGGTCGGAAACTATGGCTACACCTTC

V gene: TRBV5-6
D gene: TRBD1
J gene: TRBJ2-7
CDR3 protein: CASSPDRGQGEQYF
CDR3 DNA: TGTGCCAGCAGCCCTGACAGGGGGCAAGGCGAGCAGTACTTC

V gene: TRBV5-1
D gene: TRBD1
J gene: TRBJ1-2
CDR3 protein: CASSSGGRGFMNGYTF
CDR3 DNA: TGCGCCAGCAGCTCAGGGGGCCGGGGGTTTATGAATGGCTACACCTTC

V gene: TRBV10-3
D gene: -
J gene: TRBJ1-2
CDR3 protein: CAISMGGGYTF
CDR3 DNA: TGTGCCATTAGCATGGGGGGTGGCTACACCTTC

V gene: TRBV15
D gene: -
J gene: TRBJ1-2
CDR3 protein: CATSRDEASSWDYGYTF
CDR3 DNA: TGTGCCACCAGCAGAGATGAAGCTAGCTCGTGGGACTATGGCTACACCTTC

V gene: TRBV5-6
D gene: TRBD2
J gene: TRBJ2-1
CDR3 protein: CASSRLAGGPGDEQFF
CDR3 DNA: TGTGCCAGCAGCAGGCTAGCGGGGGGGCCAGGGGATGAGCAGTTCTTC

V gene: TRBV19
D gene: TRBD2
J gene: TRBJ2-5
CDR3 protein: CASSIRSGGLLETQYF
CDR3 DNA: TGTGCCAGTAGTATCCGTAGCGGGGGTCTGTTAGAGACCCAGTACTTC

V gene: TRBV4-3
D gene: TRBD2
J gene: TRBJ2-3
CDR3 protein: CASSQGLAGGPSSTDTQYF
CDR3 DNA: TGCGCCAGCAGCCAGGGACTAGCGGGGGGACCTTCTAGCACAGATACGCAGTATTTT

V gene: TRBV7-3
D gene: TRBD1
J gene: TRBJ2-1
CDR3 protein: CASNPGQGASEQFF
CDR3 DNA: TGTGCCAGCAACCCGGGACAGGGCGCATCGGAGCAGTTCTTC

V gene: TRBV2
D gene: -
J gene: TRBJ1-1
CDR3 protein: CAGIAGTMNTEAFF
CDR3 DNA: TGTGCCGGAATCGCGGGGACCATGAACACTGAAGCTTTCTTT

V gene: TRBV4-3
D gene: -
J gene: TRBJ1-5
CDR3 protein: CASSQDNSGDQPQHF
CDR3 DNA: TGCGCCAGCAGCCAAGATAATTCGGGAGATCAGCCCCAGCATTTT

V gene: TRBV7-2
D gene: TRBD1
J gene: TRBJ2-4
CDR3 protein: CASSLALSTGTGGFRAKNIQYF
CDR3 DNA: TGTGCCAGCAGCTTAGCCCTCTCGACCGGGACAGGGGGCTTTAGAGCCAAAAACATTCAGTACTTC

V gene: TRBV6-5
D gene: -
J gene: TRBJ1-1
CDR3 protein: CASSLTGPPGAFF
CDR3 DNA: TGTGCCAGCAGTTTAACAGGGCCCCCAGGGGCTTTCTTT

V gene: TRBV9
D gene: TRBD1
J gene: TRBJ1-2
CDR3 protein: CASSVAKGGGYTF
CDR3 DNA: TGTGCCAGCAGCGTAGCTAAAGGGGGCGGCTACACCTTC

V gene: TRBV29-1
D gene: -
J gene: TRBJ1-1
CDR3 protein: CSAVKEVAFF
CDR3 DNA: TGCAGCGCAGTGAAGGAGGTCGCTTTCTTT

V gene: TRBV2
D gene: -
J gene: TRBJ2-6
CDR3 protein: CASRWGAGANVLTF
CDR3 DNA: TGTGCCAGCAGATGGGGGGCTGGGGCCAACGTCCTGACTTTC

V gene: TRBV7-3
D gene: -
J gene: TRBJ1-2
CDR3 protein: CASSWREGWGYTF
CDR3 DNA: TGTGCCAGCAGCTGGCGTGAGGGTTGGGGCTACACCTTC

V gene: TRBV4-3
D gene: -
J gene: TRBJ1-2
CDR3 protein: CASSQDGGDYGYTF
CDR3 DNA: TGCGCCAGCAGCCAAGATGGAGGGGACTATGGCTACACCTTC

V gene: TRBV7-9
D gene: -
J gene: TRBJ2-7
CDR3 protein: CASSHPEAGEKTYEQYF
CDR3 DNA: TGTGCCAGCAGCCATCCCGAGGCAGGGGAAAAAACCTACGAGCAGTACTTC

V gene: TRBV9
D gene: TRBD1
J gene: TRBJ1-2
CDR3 protein: CASSVSDRVSYGYTF
CDR3 DNA: TGTGCCAGCAGCGTATCGGACAGGGTGAGCTATGGCTACACCTTC

V gene: TRBV5-6
D gene: -
J gene: TRBJ2-1
CDR3 protein: CASSPGDEQFF
CDR3 DNA: TGTGCCAGCAGCCCAGGGGATGAGCAGTTCTTC

V gene: TRBV11-2
D gene: TRBD2
J gene: TRBJ2-7
CDR3 protein: CASSLGTSGGREQYF
CDR3 DNA: TGTGCCAGCAGCTTGGGTACTAGCGGGGGGCGGGAGCAGTACTTC

V gene: TRBV25-1
D gene: -
J gene: TRBJ1-2
CDR3 protein: CASSESGDRINYGYTF
CDR3 DNA: TGTGCCAGCAGTGAATCAGGAGACAGGATAAACTATGGCTACACCTTC

V gene: TRBV4-3
D gene: TRBD1
J gene: TRBJ2-5
CDR3 protein: CASSRGQGSGETQYF
CDR3 DNA: TGCGCCAGCAGCCGCGGACAGGGGTCGGGGGAGACCCAGTACTTC

V gene: TRBV10-3
D gene: -
J gene: TRBJ2-2
CDR3 protein: CAISERSIHGELFF
CDR3 DNA: TGTGCCATCAGTGAGCGGTCAATTCACGGGGAGCTGTTTTTT

V gene: TRBV4-3
D gene: -
J gene: TRBJ2-1
CDR3 protein: CASSQVISGYEQFF
CDR3 DNA: TGCGCCAGCAGCCAAGTAATCAGCGGCTATGAGCAGTTCTTC